The 26 T cell receptor beta chains below all came from one sample that was sequenced in a study of Ad26.COV2.S vaccination and SARS-CoV-2 variants. Sequencing was performed with immunoSEQ multiplex PCR; in TCRdb, only in-frame clones are kept and a portion is missing. The top ten clones hold around 10% of a sample with some 250,000 clones, roughly 90% of them seen once. Treatment denoted: around 19 received Ad26.COV2.S at low or high dose, single or two shots; about 5 received placebo; per-sample allocation not given. On day 63 after the first injection, vaccine and placebo recipients gave samples. Sequenced here: peripheral blood, sampled in a trial of Ad26.COV2.S vaccine versus placebo. These TCRs come from a person between 18 and 65 years old who received the Ad26.COV2.S COVID-19 vaccine or a placebo.

This chain links TRBV9 with TRBJ2-3; D gene uncertain. Trimming pared 0 bases from V and 4 bases from J, leaving 6 bases between. Germline-derived CDR1 and CDR2 are SGDLS and YYNGEE. This CDR3 has 13 amino acids. The CDR3 DNA sequence: TGTGCCAGCAGCGTAGGGGTGGCAGATACGCAGTATTTT. It is translated as CASSVGVADTQYF.

V gene TRBV10-3 combines with J gene TRBJ1-3; D unclear. Trimming left V 3 bases short and J 0 bases short, with 9 bases between. Germline loops: CDR1 ENHRY, CDR2 SYGVKD. CDR3 size: 15 residues. CDR3 coding DNA: TGTGCCATCAGTGAAGGACTGCACTCTGGAAACACCATATATTTT. This codes for CAISEGLHSGNTIYF.

In nucleotides, the CDR3 is TGTGCCAGCAGTTCTTATGGGACAGGGAGCTATGGCTACACCTTC. Residues: CASSSYGTGSYGYTF. This chain links TRBV7-2 with TRBJ1-2; TRBD1 matches at 9 bases. The CDR3 sequence is 15 residues long. Germline CDR1 is SGHTA and CDR2 is FQGNSA. V trimming: 6 bases; J trimming: 4 bases; junction bases outside the gene matches: 9.

The chain recombines TRBV5-1 with TRBJ1-1, with 10 bases identical to TRBD1. The CDR3 covers 15 residues. With V trimmed by 4 bases and J by 6 bases, 9 bases remained unmatched. Germline loops: CDR1 SGHRS, CDR2 YFSETQ. In nucleotides, the CDR3 is TGCGCCAGCAGCCCGGGAGGACAGGGGGGAGCTGAAGCTTTCTTT. Translated, it gives CASSPGGQGGAEAFF.

The chain carries TRBV9 and TRBJ2-1; 8 bases line up with TRBD2. The germline CDR1 and CDR2 sequences are SGDLS and YYNGEE. This CDR3 is 16 amino acids long. With V trimmed by 0 bases and J by 5 bases, 7 bases remained unmatched. The CDR3 DNA follows: TGTGCCAGCAGCGTAGCTGGCGGGAGGAGCCACAATGAGCAGTTCTTC. Residues: CASSVAGGRSHNEQFF.

The V and J genes are TRBV10-3 and TRBJ2-7; TRBD2 is a possible D gene (6 bases). Germline V gene sequence: CDR1 ENHRY, CDR2 SYGVKD. The CDR3 is 13 residues long. Trimming cost V 7 bases and J 6 bases, with 16 bases left between them. The CDR3 nucleotides read TGTGCCATCAATTCGGGGGTCCGAGTCGAGCAGTACTTC. Translation gives CAINSGVRVEQYF.

The chain uses TRBV13 and TRBJ2-1; 7 bases map to TRBD2. Germline loops: CDR1 PRHDT, CDR2 FYEKMQ (reference sequence). CDR3 length equals 16 residues. V gave up 0 bases and J gave up 4 bases; unmatched junction bases: 6. The CDR3, as DNA: TGTGCCAGCAGCTTAGGCCGGGGGGACGCTTACAATGAGCAGTTCTTC. Protein: CASSLGRGDAYNEQFF. The whole variable domain, remainder taken from reference TRBV13 and TRBJ2-1, is AAGVIQSPRHLIKEKRETATLKCYPIPRHDTVYWYQQGPGQDPQFLISFYEKMQSDKGSIPDRFSAQQFSDYHSELNMSSLELGDSALYFCASSLGRGDAYNEQFFGPGTRLTVL.

V usage is TRBV6-2 or TRBV6-3 and J usage is TRBJ1-1; tentatively, D is TRBD1 (6 bases). Looked up from germline, CDR1 is MNHEY and CDR2 is SVGEGT. V was trimmed by 2 bases and J by 5 bases, leaving 12 bases between them. This CDR3 has 14 amino acids. The CDR3 DNA follows: TGTGCCAGCAGTTACACGGGGGCTCGAACTGAAGCTTTCTTT. Protein sequence: CASSYTGARTEAFF.

This rearrangement joins TRBV29-1 to TRBJ2-1, with a tentative D call TRBD1 (6 bases). Germline V gives CDR1 SQVTM, CDR2 ANQGSEA. The V and J ends lost 3 bases and 1 base respectively, with 16 bases between them. This CDR3 has 16 residues. Here the CDR3 reads CSVDLQGSHSYNEQFF. DNA of the CDR3: TGCAGCGTTGACTTACAGGGATCTCATTCCTACAATGAGCAGTTCTTC.

V and J are TRBV28 and TRBJ2-7, with D perhaps TRBD2 (6 bases). The CDR3 totals 14 residues. The germline V gene has CDR1 MDHEN and CDR2 SYDVKM. Trimming shortened V by 2 bases and J by 7 bases, and 15 bases separated the two germline ends. The DNA for the CDR3 is TGTGCCAGCAGTTTAAGTAGGGTTGGGGGGGAGCAGTACTTC. Its translation: CASSLSRVGGEQYF. Complete variable domain (other parts from reference TRBV28 and TRBJ2-7): DVKVTQSSRYLVKRTGEKVFLECVQDMDHENMFWYRQDPGLGLRLIYFSYDVKMKEKGDIPEGYSVSREKKERFSLILESASTNQTSMYLCASSLSRVGGEQYFGPGTRLTVT.

The chain carries TRBV7-9 and TRBJ1-1; no clear D. This CDR3 is 14 amino acids long. The germline CDR1 and CDR2 sequences are SEHNR and FQNEAQ (reference sequence). Trimming pared 1 base from V and 4 bases from J, leaving 10 bases between. CDR3: CASSLGAGSTEAFF. The CDR3 nucleotides are TGTGCCAGCAGCTTAGGGGCGGGGAGCACTGAAGCTTTCTTT.

CDR3 amino acids: CASSEEAGGPGDTQYF. The DNA of the CDR3 is TGTGCCAGCAGTGAAGAGGCGGGAGGGCCTGGAGATACGCAGTATTTT. The rearrangement uses TRBV2 and TRBJ2-3; 9 bases are shared with TRBD2. Trimming cost V 1 base and J 5 bases; bases outside gene matches: 7. Germline CDR1 is SNHLY and CDR2 is FYNNEI. This CDR3 contains 16 residues.

A note on this clone: One end of the junction varies from germline; a read error may be responsible. V is TRBV7-2 and J is TRBJ1-6; no reliable D call. Germline assignment: CDR1 SGHTA and CDR2 FQGNSA. The CDR3 runs to 14 residues. The CDR3 here is CASSVPGRNPPLHF. In DNA, the CDR3 is TGTGCCAGCAGCGTCCCGGGCCGTAATCCACCCCTCCACTTT. The full variable domain, rest sourced from reference TRBV7-2 and TRBJ1-6, is GAGVSQSPSNKVTEKGKDVELRCDPISGHTALYWYRQSLGQGLEFLIYFQGNSAPDKSGLPSDRFSAERTGGSVSTLTIQRTQQEDSAVYLCASSVPGRNPPLHFGNGTRLTVT.

The genes are TRBV19 and TRBJ2-1; 9 bases map to TRBD2. There are 15 residues in the CDR3. Germline V CDR1 and CDR2: LNHDA, SQIVND (reference sequence). V lost 5 bases to trimming and J lost 10 bases; unmatched junction nucleotides: 12. For the CDR3, the DNA is TGTGCCAGTAGTCAGGAGCGGGAGGTCCCGGGGGAGCAGTTCTTC. This translates into CASSQEREVPGEQFF. Based on the CDR3 plus reference TRBV19 and TRBJ2-1, the full variable domain is DGGITQSPKYLFRKEGQNVTLSCEQNLNHDAMYWYRQDPGQGLRLIYYSQIVNDFQKGDIAEGYSVSREKKESFPLTVTSAQKNPTAFYLCASSQEREVPGEQFFGPGTRLTVL.

This chain connects TRBV28 to TRBJ1-2; D is perhaps TRBD1 (6 bases). CDR3 length: 14 residues. Germline V gene lookup returns CDR1 MDHEN and CDR2 SYDVKM. The V gene lost 6 bases and the J gene lost 1 base, with 12 bases spanning the gap. The chain's CDR3 is CASRFAGVNYGYTF. CDR3 in DNA: TGTGCCAGCAGGTTCGCAGGGGTTAACTATGGCTACACCTTC.

J is TRBJ2-1 and V is TRBV7-6, with D uncertain. V shed 6 bases and J shed 9 bases, with 15 bases lying between them. There are 13 residues in the CDR3. Germline V CDR1 and CDR2: SGHVS, FNYEAQ. The CDR3 is CASSFIGLGEQFF. CDR3 DNA sequence: TGTGCCAGCAGTTTCATCGGGCTGGGTGAGCAGTTCTTC.

This clone was seen more than once but under ten times. This chain connects TRBV6-2 or TRBV6-3 to TRBJ2-2; 7 nucleotides match TRBD1. V was pared by 2 bases and J by 5 bases, with 2 bases of the junction left unmatched. The CDR3 extends over 14 amino acids. The germline CDR1 and CDR2 sequences are MNHEY and SVGEGT. CDR3: CASSYLRGTGELFF. The CDR3 coding sequence is TGTGCCAGCAGTTACCTCAGGGGGACCGGGGAGCTGTTTTTT.

As for this clone: Additional DNA sequences in this sample encode the identical CDR3. The chain carries TRBV5-1 and TRBJ1-1; TRBD1 aligns across 7 bases. Germline V gene data show CDR1 as SGHRS and CDR2 as YFSETQ. J gave up 1 base and V 4 bases, and 4 bases lay outside the gene matches. This CDR3 has 14 residues. The CDR3 DNA reads TGCGCCAGCAGCGTTGGGACAGCGAACACTGAAGCTTTCTTT. Translating it yields CASSVGTANTEAFF.

This sequence joins TRBV7-2 and TRBJ1-2; D call uncertain. The CDR3 totals 14 residues. Germline V gene sequence: CDR1 SGHTA, CDR2 FQGNSA. With 0 bases removed from V and 6 bases from J, the gap between germline ends came to 11 bases. The CDR3 sequence is CASSLAGKTNGYTF. Here the CDR3 DNA reads TGTGCCAGCAGCTTAGCGGGCAAAACGAATGGCTACACCTTC.

The V and J genes are TRBV4-1 and TRBJ2-5; possible D gene TRBD1, 6 bases. V was shortened by 3 bases and J by 7 bases, with 9 bases between the two germline ends. This CDR3 region has 12 residues. Germline-derived CDR1 and CDR2 are MGHRA and YSYEKL. The CDR3 spells CASSHLQGTQYF. CDR3 in DNA: TGCGCCAGCAGCCACTTACAGGGGACCCAGTACTTC.

The chain uses TRBV1 and TRBJ2-5; TRBD1, as called in the table, went unchecked against the DNA. TRBV1 is labeled a pseudogene. This CDR3 comprises 17 residues. The CDR3 sequence is CTSSQDAQGVWKETQYF. The DNA for the CDR3 is TGCACCAGCAGCCAAGATGCCCAGGGCGTATGGAAAGAGACCCAGTACTTC.

This clone showed up just once. V gene TRBV28 combines with J gene TRBJ2-7; D remains ambiguous. Germline V lookup: CDR1 MDHEN, CDR2 SYDVKM. V lost 6 bases, J lost 5 bases, and 8 bases lay in between. The CDR3 consists of 11 residues. The CDR3 loop is CASRPCNEQYF. For the CDR3, the DNA is TGTGCCAGCAGACCCTGTAACGAGCAGTACTTC.

The chain combines TRBV4-3 with TRBJ1-5; the D is unclear. V lost 0 bases, J lost 5 bases, and 5 bases lay in between. Germline V gives CDR1 LGHNA, CDR2 YSLEER. The CDR3 consists of 13 residues. The CDR3 bases are TGCGCCAGCAGCCAAGAGACGGATCAGCCCCAGCATTTT. This sequence encodes CASSQETDQPQHF.

This clone turned up a few times. The chain has TRBV27 and TRBJ2-7, with D possibly being TRBD2 (6 bases). The V end lost 2 bases, the J end lost 7 bases, and 15 bases lay between the germline ends. The CDR3 is 14 amino acids. Per the germline V gene, CDR1 is MNHEY and CDR2 is SMNVEV (reference sequence). The CDR3 DNA follows: TGTGCCAGCAGTTTACAGGGACTGTTTTCAGAGCAGTACTTC. Translated, it gives CASSLQGLFSEQYF.

J is TRBJ2-1 and V is TRBV7-8; D gene ambiguous. There are 15 residues in the CDR3. V was pared by 0 bases and J by 8 bases, with 14 bases between. Looked up from germline, CDR1 is SGHVS and CDR2 is FQNEAQ. CDR3 in amino acids: CASSLARSNLDEQFF. The CDR3 DNA is TGTGCCAGCAGCTTAGCGAGGTCTAATCTGGATGAGCAGTTCTTC.

This clone was detected only a few times. DNA of the CDR3: TGTGCCAGCAGCCAGGGGCAGAGCTCTGGAAACACCATATATTTT. Translation gives CASSQGQSSGNTIYF. The V call is TRBV4-2, the J call TRBJ1-3, with D perhaps matching TRBD1 (5 bases). V lost 3 bases to trimming and J lost 0 bases, with 9 bases between them. CDR3 length equals 15 residues. Looked up from germline, CDR1 is LGHNA and CDR2 is YNFKEQ.